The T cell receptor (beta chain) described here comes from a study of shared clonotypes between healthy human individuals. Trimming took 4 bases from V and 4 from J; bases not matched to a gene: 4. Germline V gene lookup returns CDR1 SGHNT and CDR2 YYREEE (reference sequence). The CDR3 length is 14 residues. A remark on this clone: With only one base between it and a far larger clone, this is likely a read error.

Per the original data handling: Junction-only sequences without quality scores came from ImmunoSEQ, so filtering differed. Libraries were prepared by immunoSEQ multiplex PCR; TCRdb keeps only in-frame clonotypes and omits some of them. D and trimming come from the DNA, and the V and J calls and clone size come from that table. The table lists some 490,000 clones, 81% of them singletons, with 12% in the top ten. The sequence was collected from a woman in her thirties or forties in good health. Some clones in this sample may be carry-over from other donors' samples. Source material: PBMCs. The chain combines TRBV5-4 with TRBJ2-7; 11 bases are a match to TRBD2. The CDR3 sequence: CASSPTSGGYEQYF. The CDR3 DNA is TGTGCCAGCAGCCCAACTAGCGGGGGTTACGAGCAGTACTTC.